These T cell receptor beta chains were read from a single sample in a study of blood T cell repertoires in COVID-19. Sequenced by immunoSEQ multiplex PCR; TCRdb stores in-frame clones only, minus some. The table includes some 46,000 clones, around 86% detected once. Specimen: peripheral blood. The receptors here all came from a man aged 55 to 70 with active COVID-19. Both conserved end residues are trimmed from each CDR3. Each record gives: J gene, D gene, V gene, CDR3 protein. A D gene is named only where the DNA matches it firmly.

J gene: TRBJ2-7
D gene: TRBD2
V gene: TRBV7-8
CDR3 protein: ASSVTSGGAEQY

J gene: TRBJ2-1
D gene: .
V gene: TRBV19
CDR3 protein: ASTQRGLQSSYNEQF

J gene: TRBJ2-1
D gene: TRBD1
V gene: TRBV7-9
CDR3 protein: ASTGGQGFREQF

J gene: TRBJ2-5
D gene: .
V gene: TRBV6-5
CDR3 protein: ASRRISGNQETQY

J gene: TRBJ1-6
D gene: TRBD1
V gene: TRBV27
CDR3 protein: ASIPGQGGTSYNSPLH

J gene: TRBJ2-3
D gene: TRBD2
V gene: TRBV7-3
CDR3 protein: ASSSLGLAGTDTQY

J gene: TRBJ2-1
D gene: TRBD2
V gene: TRBV7-3
CDR3 protein: ASSLSLAGAEQF

J gene: TRBJ1-5
D gene: .
V gene: TRBV19
CDR3 protein: ASRTGQRDSQPQH

J gene: TRBJ1-5
D gene: .
V gene: TRBV6-5
CDR3 protein: AYLSGQTNQPQH

J gene: TRBJ2-1
D gene: TRBD2
V gene: TRBV19
CDR3 protein: ASSIVAGLAGDEQF

J gene: TRBJ2-1
D gene: TRBD2
V gene: TRBV7-6
CDR3 protein: ASSWGLAGGLSRNEQF

J gene: TRBJ1-4
D gene: .
V gene: TRBV9
CDR3 protein: ASSASSWGVATNEKLF

J gene: TRBJ2-2
D gene: .
V gene: TRBV12-3/TRBV12-4
CDR3 protein: ASSSANTGELF

J gene: TRBJ1-5
D gene: .
V gene: TRBV28
CDR3 protein: ASTIAGRGGNQPQH

J gene: TRBJ2-3
D gene: .
V gene: TRBV10-3
CDR3 protein: ATRSLEDTQY

J gene: TRBJ1-2
D gene: TRBD1
V gene: TRBV14
CDR3 protein: ASSLGQTDGYT

J gene: TRBJ2-1
D gene: TRBD2
V gene: TRBV7-2
CDR3 protein: ASSFLRGALNEQF

J gene: TRBJ1-2
D gene: .
V gene: TRBV28
CDR3 protein: ASSGAGTANYGYT

J gene: TRBJ1-6
D gene: TRBD1
V gene: TRBV4-3
CDR3 protein: ASSQEGQGSPLH

J gene: TRBJ1-3
D gene: .
V gene: TRBV28
CDR3 protein: ASRGLGNTIY

J gene: TRBJ2-3
D gene: .
V gene: TRBV7-9
CDR3 protein: ASSLGTGPAATQY

J gene: TRBJ2-2
D gene: .
V gene: TRBV15
CDR3 protein: ATSTPGGGTGELF

J gene: TRBJ1-3
D gene: .
V gene: TRBV28
CDR3 protein: ASSLLTGYSGNTIY

J gene: TRBJ1-2
D gene: .
V gene: TRBV12-3/TRBV12-4
CDR3 protein: ASSSPDSYGYT

J gene: TRBJ2-3
D gene: TRBD2
V gene: TRBV7-2
CDR3 protein: ASSPGLRAQY

J gene: TRBJ2-5
D gene: TRBD2
V gene: TRBV6-4
CDR3 protein: ASSDSIRAAGAQETQY

J gene: TRBJ2-1
D gene: TRBD2
V gene: TRBV7-8
CDR3 protein: ASSFQGTSRNEQF

J gene: TRBJ2-7
D gene: TRBD2
V gene: TRBV7-8
CDR3 protein: ASSFSSGSYEQY

J gene: TRBJ2-2
D gene: TRBD2
V gene: TRBV10-3
CDR3 protein: AISESTGGKTGELF

J gene: TRBJ2-1
D gene: TRBD2
V gene: TRBV7-3
CDR3 protein: ASSLTSGVFEQF

J gene: TRBJ1-5
D gene: .
V gene: TRBV7-7
CDR3 protein: ASSLLDIGRSGQPQH

J gene: TRBJ1-1
D gene: TRBD1
V gene: TRBV28
CDR3 protein: ASSSDRSEMNTEAF

J gene: TRBJ2-3
D gene: .
V gene: TRBV7-2
CDR3 protein: ASSLMGASTDTQY

J gene: TRBJ2-7
D gene: TRBD1
V gene: TRBV4-1
CDR3 protein: ASSHSQGLAYEQY

J gene: TRBJ1-2
D gene: .
V gene: TRBV6-5
CDR3 protein: ASSYEINYGYT

J gene: TRBJ2-1
D gene: TRBD2
V gene: TRBV2
CDR3 protein: ASSEEASGHNEQF

J gene: TRBJ1-6
D gene: .
V gene: TRBV27
CDR3 protein: ASSLRRSSYNSPLH

J gene: TRBJ2-2
D gene: .
V gene: TRBV5-1
CDR3 protein: ASSWDSANTGELF

J gene: TRBJ2-2
D gene: .
V gene: TRBV5-6
CDR3 protein: ASSFSGGTDTGELF

J gene: TRBJ2-1
D gene: .
V gene: TRBV5-1
CDR3 protein: ASSPTPGEQREQF

J gene: TRBJ2-6
D gene: TRBD1
V gene: TRBV2
CDR3 protein: ASRDRGKPSGANVLT

J gene: TRBJ2-1
D gene: TRBD1
V gene: TRBV6-5
CDR3 protein: ASSYSAGGNEQF

J gene: TRBJ2-7
D gene: .
V gene: TRBV29-1
CDR3 protein: SVAQGAYEQY

J gene: TRBJ1-5
D gene: .
V gene: TRBV5-8
CDR3 protein: ASSWGRVPDSNQPQH

J gene: TRBJ2-3
D gene: .
V gene: TRBV5-1
CDR3 protein: ASSLDIDTQY

J gene: TRBJ1-1
D gene: .
V gene: TRBV5-1
CDR3 protein: ASSLFTEGEAF

J gene: TRBJ1-1
D gene: TRBD1
V gene: TRBV9
CDR3 protein: ASSPRQGATTEAF